These 5 T cell receptor beta chains were sequenced from one sample in a study of early T cells in non-severe SARS-CoV-2 infection. TCRdb processed the 5' RACE reads anew with MiXCR; each CDR3 protein has one entry. The top ten clones hold about 6% of a sample with about 100,000 distinct CDR3 sequences, 13% of them seen once. The sample comprised whole blood. The source of these receptors is an adult who was a healthcare worker with PCR-confirmed SARS-CoV-2 infection or an uninfected control (not recorded which).

The table lists this clonotype with a few counts. The chain couples TRBV11-2 to TRBJ2-1; D is perhaps TRBD2 (6 bases). The CDR3 has 16 amino acids. The germline V and J ends were trimmed by 5 bases and 4 bases, with 18 bases remaining between them. Germline values: CDR1 SGHAT, CDR2 FQNNGV. This CDR3 is CASSAVGAGSYNEQFF. DNA for the CDR3: TGTGCCAGCAGCGCGGTTGGGGCGGGATCTTACAATGAGCAGTTCTTC.

This clonotype has a count of ten or more. The gene calls are TRBV20-1 and TRBJ2-3; no firm D call. This CDR3 spans 13 amino acids. Germline V lookup: CDR1 DFQATT, CDR2 SNEGSKA (reference sequence). The germline V and J ends were trimmed by 0 bases and 2 bases, with 6 bases remaining between them. The CDR3 region has the DNA TGCAGTGCTAGAGACCACTACACAGATACGCAGTATTTT. Amino acid sequence: CSARDHYTDTQYF.

This clonotype was counted at least ten times. The rearrangement links TRBV20-1 to TRBJ2-1; 15 bases are a match to TRBD2. Germline trimming cut 4 bases from V and 6 bases from J; bases unmatched to any gene: 4. The CDR3 sequence is 15 residues long. Per the germline V gene, CDR1 is DFQATT and CDR2 is SNEGSKA (reference sequence). Here the CDR3 DNA reads TGCAGTGCTACCGGGACTAGCGGGAGGATCAATGAGCAGTTCTTC. It is translated as CSATGTSGRINEQFF.

The chain has TRBV20-1 and TRBJ2-7, with D possibly matching TRBD2 (6 bases). The CDR3 is 13 residues long. Germline V gives CDR1 DFQATT, CDR2 SNEGSKA (reference sequence). CDR3 nucleotide sequence: TGCGGGACCGACGGGAGTCCGTCCTACGAGCAGTACTTC. It translates to CGTDGSPSYEQYF.

This clonotype has more than one count but fewer than ten. The chain is built from TRBV29-1 and TRBJ1-1; 7 bases agree with TRBD1. The CDR3 length is 10 residues. Germline CDR1 is SQVTM and CDR2 is ANQGSEA. V trimming: 5 bases; J trimming: 8 bases; junction bases outside the gene matches: 2. Here the CDR3 DNA reads TGCAGCGTTACGACAGGGGAAGCTTTCTTT. Protein sequence: CSVTTGEAFF.